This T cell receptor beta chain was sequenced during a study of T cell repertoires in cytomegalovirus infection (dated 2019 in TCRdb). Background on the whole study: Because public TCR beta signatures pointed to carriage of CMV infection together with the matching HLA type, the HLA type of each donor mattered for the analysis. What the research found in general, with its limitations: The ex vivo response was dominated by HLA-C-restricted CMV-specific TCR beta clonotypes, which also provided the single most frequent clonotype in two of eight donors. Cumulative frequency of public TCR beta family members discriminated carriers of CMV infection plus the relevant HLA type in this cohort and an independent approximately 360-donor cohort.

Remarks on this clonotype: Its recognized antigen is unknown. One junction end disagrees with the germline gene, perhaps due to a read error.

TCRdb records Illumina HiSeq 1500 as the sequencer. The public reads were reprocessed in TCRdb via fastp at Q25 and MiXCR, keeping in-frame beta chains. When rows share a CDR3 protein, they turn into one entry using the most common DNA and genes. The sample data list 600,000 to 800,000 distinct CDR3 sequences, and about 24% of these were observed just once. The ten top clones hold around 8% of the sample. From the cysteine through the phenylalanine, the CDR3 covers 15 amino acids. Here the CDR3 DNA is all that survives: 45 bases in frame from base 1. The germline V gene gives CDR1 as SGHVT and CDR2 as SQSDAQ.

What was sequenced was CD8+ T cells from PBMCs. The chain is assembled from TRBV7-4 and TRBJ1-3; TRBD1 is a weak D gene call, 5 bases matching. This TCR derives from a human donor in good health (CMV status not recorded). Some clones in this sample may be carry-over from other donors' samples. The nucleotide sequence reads TGTGCCAGCAGCTTATTGGGGCCCTCTGGAAACATCATATATTTT. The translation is CASSLLGPSGNIIYF.